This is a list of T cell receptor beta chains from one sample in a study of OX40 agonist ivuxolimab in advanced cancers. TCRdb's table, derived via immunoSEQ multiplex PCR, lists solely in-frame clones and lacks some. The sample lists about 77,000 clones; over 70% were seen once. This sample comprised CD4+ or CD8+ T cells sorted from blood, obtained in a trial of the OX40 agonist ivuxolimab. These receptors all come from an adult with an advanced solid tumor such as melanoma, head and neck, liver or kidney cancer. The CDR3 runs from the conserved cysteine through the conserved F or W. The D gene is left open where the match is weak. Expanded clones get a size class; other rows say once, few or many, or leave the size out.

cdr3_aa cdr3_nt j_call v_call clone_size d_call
CASLSLRGRVTGELFF TGTGCCAGCCTATCCCTCCGGGGGAGAGTGACCGGGGAGCTGTTTTTT TRBJ2-2 TRBV11-2 few NA
CASSGSGTANYGYTF TGTGCCAGTAGCGGCTCCGGGACAGCTAACTATGGCTACACCTTC TRBJ1-2 TRBV19 NA TRBD1
CASGDDRTPNEKLFF TGTGCCAGCGGGGATGACAGGACCCCTAATGAAAAACTGTTTTTT TRBJ1-4 TRBV25-1 NA NA
CASSGPLDRGNRDTEAFF TGTGCCAGCAGCGGCCCTCTGGACAGGGGGAACCGGGACACTGAAGCTTTCTTT TRBJ1-1 TRBV9 NA TRBD1
CASSKGLAETQYF TGTGCCAGCAGCAAGGGACTAGCGGAGACCCAGTACTTC TRBJ2-5 TRBV14 NA TRBD2
CASSQGYDGYTF TGTGCCAGCAGCCAGGGGTATGACGGCTACACCTTC TRBJ1-2 TRBV6-6 once NA
CSVSNPGLAGEANTGELFF TGCAGCGTATCTAACCCGGGACTAGCGGGGGAAGCGAACACCGGGGAGCTGTTTTTT TRBJ2-2 TRBV29-1 NA TRBD2
CASSAPGSSGNTIYF TGTGCCAGCAGCGCCCCAGGGAGCTCTGGAAACACCATATATTTT TRBJ1-3 TRBV25-1 NA NA
CASTPGDRDSYGYTF TGTGCCAGCACCCCCGGGGACCGAGATTCCTATGGCTACACCTTC TRBJ1-2 TRBV28 NA NA
CASSYSSALVTYEQYF TGTGCCAGCAGTTACTCGAGCGCTCTGGTTACCTACGAGCAGTACTTC TRBJ2-7 TRBV6-6 NA NA
CASSQAVSFYEQYF TGCGCCAGCAGCCAAGCTGTCTCCTTCTACGAGCAGTACTTC TRBJ2-7 TRBV4-1 once NA
CASSQPKGRADYNEQFF TGCGCCAGCAGCCAACCGAAGGGGAGAGCGGACTACAATGAGCAGTTCTTC TRBJ2-1 TRBV4-1 NA NA
CAWSVARGTYGYTF TGTGCCTGGAGTGTAGCAAGGGGAACCTATGGCTACACCTTC TRBJ1-2 TRBV30 NA NA
CASRDGRQAFF TGTGCCAGCCGGGACGGAAGACAAGCTTTCTTT TRBJ1-1 TRBV6-1 NA NA
CAWSVGQGVFEQFF TGTGCCTGGAGTGTAGGCCAAGGGGTGTTTGAGCAGTTCTTC TRBJ2-1 TRBV30 NA NA
CAWSLGADTQYF TGTGCCTGGAGTCTCGGGGCAGATACGCAGTATTTT TRBJ2-3 TRBV30 NA NA
CASSSGGTVEAFF TGTGCCAGCTCATCGGGGGGGACGGTCGAAGCTTTCTTT TRBJ1-1 TRBV18 NA NA
CASSIGTAGGYEQYF TGTGCCAGTAGTATCGGGACAGCAGGGGGATACGAGCAGTACTTC TRBJ2-7 TRBV19 once TRBD1
CASSPRRVDNSPLHF TGTGCCAGCTCACCCAGACGGGTAGATAATTCACCCCTCCACTTT TRBJ1-6 TRBV18 NA NA
CASSLRAQGHEQYF TGTGCCAGCAGCTTAAGGGCCCAGGGCCACGAGCAGTACTTC TRBJ2-7 TRBV7-2 NA NA
CSGLPLGQGYGYTF TGCAGCGGCCTCCCCCTCGGACAGGGGTATGGCTACACCTTC TRBJ1-2 TRBV29-1 NA TRBD1
CASSSRLGATNEKLFF TGTGCCAGCAGCTCAAGACTCGGGGCAACTAATGAAAAACTGTTTTTT TRBJ1-4 TRBV7-6 NA NA
CASSFGSVRSGANVLTF TGTGCCAGCAGCTTTGGCAGCGTCCGCTCTGGGGCCAACGTCCTGACTTTC TRBJ2-6 TRBV5-6 NA NA
CASSLGDGINEKLFF TGTGCCAGCAGCTTAGGGGACGGAATAAATGAAAAACTGTTTTTT TRBJ1-4 TRBV11-3 NA NA
CASSSDRSQPQHF TGTGCCAGCAGCTCCGACCGGAGTCAGCCCCAGCATTTT TRBJ1-5 TRBV7-6 NA NA
CAWSTRGLSSYNEQFF TGTGCCTGGAGTACCAGGGGACTGAGCTCCTACAATGAGCAGTTCTTC TRBJ2-1 TRBV30 NA NA
CASSQDNTGELFF TGCGCCAGCAGCCAAGATAACACCGGGGAGCTGTTTTTT TRBJ2-2 TRBV4-3 NA NA